This T cell receptor beta chain is from a study of vaccination and CD4 T cells after COVID-19. Study summary: Six male and four female convalescents took part, two of them Hispanic. General study findings and limits: Median SARS-CoV-2-reactive clonotype numbers went from around 20 to 38; this increase was not significant.

Treatment described: roughly nine-day PBMC culture with coronavirus spike peptide pools or control peptides (ViraFEST assay). Positive PCR tests were logged from March through December 2020, ahead of US Alpha, Beta and Delta variants. Cultured CD4+ T cell DNA was sequenced using the Oncomine TCR Beta short-read assay. Each CDR3 protein gets one entry after TCRdb re-called the PCR reads with MiXCR. The repertoire has about 16,000 distinct CDR3 sequences, about 35% of them found once; the top ten carry roughly 14%. The germline gives CDR1 SGHNT, CDR2 YENEEA. The CDR3 is 14 residues long. Unmatched junction bases numbered 12, after V lost 5 bases and J lost 9 bases. Only a few counts were recorded for this clonotype. Its antigen remains unidentified.

V is TRBV11-3 and J is TRBJ2-5; 7 bases map to TRBD1. This sequence was found in a human donor with COVID-19. Sample: cultured CD4+ T cells from blood. CDR3 nucleotides: TGTGCCAGCAGCACACGGACAGGCGACGGGGCCCAGTACTTC. Its translation: CASSTRTGDGAQYF.